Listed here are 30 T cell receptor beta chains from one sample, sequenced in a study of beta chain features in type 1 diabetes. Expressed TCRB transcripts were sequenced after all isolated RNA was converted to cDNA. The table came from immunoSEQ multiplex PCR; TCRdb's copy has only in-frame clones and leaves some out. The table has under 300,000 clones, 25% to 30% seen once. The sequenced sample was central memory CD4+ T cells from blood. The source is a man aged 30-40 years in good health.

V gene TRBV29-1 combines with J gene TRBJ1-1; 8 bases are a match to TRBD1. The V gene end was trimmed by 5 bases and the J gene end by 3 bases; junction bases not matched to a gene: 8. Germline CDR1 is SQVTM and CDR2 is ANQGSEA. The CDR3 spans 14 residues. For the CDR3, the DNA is TGCAGCGTTCGAAGGACAGGGAGAGACACTGAAGCTTTCTTT. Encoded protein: CSVRRTGRDTEAFF.

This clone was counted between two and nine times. DNA of the CDR3: TGTGCCAGCTTGCCCCAGCCGGGACTGATCTACGAGCAGTACTTC. This encodes CASLPQPGLIYEQYF. The chain carries TRBV2 and TRBJ2-7; possible D gene TRBD2, 6 bases. Per germline, CDR1 SNHLY and CDR2 FYNNEI. Trimming cost V 8 bases and J 3 bases, with 20 bases left between them. This CDR3 spans 15 amino acids.

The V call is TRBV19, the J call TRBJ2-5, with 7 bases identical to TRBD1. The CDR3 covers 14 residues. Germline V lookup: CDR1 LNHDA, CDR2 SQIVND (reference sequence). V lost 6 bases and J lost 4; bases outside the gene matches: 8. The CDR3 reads CASSPNRGGETQYF. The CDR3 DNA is TGTGCCAGTAGCCCTAACAGGGGCGGAGAGACCCAGTACTTC.

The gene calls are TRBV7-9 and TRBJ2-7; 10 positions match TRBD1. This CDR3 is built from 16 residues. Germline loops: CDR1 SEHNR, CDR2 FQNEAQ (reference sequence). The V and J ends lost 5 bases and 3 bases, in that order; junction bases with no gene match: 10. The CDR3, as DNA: TGTGCCAGCAGCCCTATCGGGGACAGGGGTATCTACGAGCAGTACTTC. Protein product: CASSPIGDRGIYEQYF.

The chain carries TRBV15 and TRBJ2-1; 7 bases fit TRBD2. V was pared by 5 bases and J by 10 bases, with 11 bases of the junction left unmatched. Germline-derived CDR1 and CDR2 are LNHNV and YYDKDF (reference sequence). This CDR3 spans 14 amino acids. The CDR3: CATSPGGSIEEQFF. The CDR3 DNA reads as TGTGCCACCAGCCCGGGGGGTTCCATTGAGGAGCAGTTCTTC.

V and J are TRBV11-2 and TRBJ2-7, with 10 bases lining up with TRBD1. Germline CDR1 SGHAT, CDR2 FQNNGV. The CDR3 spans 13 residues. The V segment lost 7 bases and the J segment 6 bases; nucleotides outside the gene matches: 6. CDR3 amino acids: CASNRQGAGEQYF. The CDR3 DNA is TGTGCCAGCAACCGACAGGGGGCCGGCGAGCAGTACTTC. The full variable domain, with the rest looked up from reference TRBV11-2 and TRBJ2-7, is EAGVAQSPRYKIIEKRQSVAFWCNPISGHATLYWYQQILGQGPKLLIQFQNNGVVDDSQLPKDRFSAERLKGVDSTLKIQPAKLEDSAVYLCASNRQGAGEQYFGPGTRLTVT.

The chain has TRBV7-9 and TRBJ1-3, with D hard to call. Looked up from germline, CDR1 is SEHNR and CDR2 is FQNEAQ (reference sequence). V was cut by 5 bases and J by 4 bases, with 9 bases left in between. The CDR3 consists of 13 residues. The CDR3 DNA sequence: TGTGCCAGCAGCACCGCCCGGGGAAACACCATATATTTT. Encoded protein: CASSTARGNTIYF.

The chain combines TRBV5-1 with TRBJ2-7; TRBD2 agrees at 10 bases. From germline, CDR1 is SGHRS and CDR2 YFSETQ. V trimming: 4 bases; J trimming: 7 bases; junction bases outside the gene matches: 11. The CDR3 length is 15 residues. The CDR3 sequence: CASSTSGGASVEQYF. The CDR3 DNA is TGCGCCAGCAGCACCAGCGGGGGGGCCTCGGTGGAGCAGTACTTC.

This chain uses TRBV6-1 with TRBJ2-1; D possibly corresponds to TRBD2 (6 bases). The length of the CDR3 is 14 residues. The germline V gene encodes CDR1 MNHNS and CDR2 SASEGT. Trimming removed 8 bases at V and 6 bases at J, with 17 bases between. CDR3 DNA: TGTGCCAGCGTCGGCTCTCGGGGAGGCAATGAGCAGTTCTTC. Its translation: CASVGSRGGNEQFF.

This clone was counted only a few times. CDR3 loop: CASSQEPRGSEAFF. DNA for the CDR3: TGTGCCAGCAGCCAAGAACCCCGAGGCTCCGAAGCTTTCTTT. The genes are TRBV14 and TRBJ1-1; D is unresolved. This CDR3 is built from 14 residues. The V gene lost 0 bases and the J gene lost 8 bases, with 13 bases spanning the gap. Germline loops: CDR1 SGHDN, CDR2 FVKESK.

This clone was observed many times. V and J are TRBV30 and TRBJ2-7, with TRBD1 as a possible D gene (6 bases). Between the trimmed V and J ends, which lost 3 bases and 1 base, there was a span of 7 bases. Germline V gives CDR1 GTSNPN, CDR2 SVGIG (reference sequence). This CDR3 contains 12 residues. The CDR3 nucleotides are TGTGCCTGGAGAGGGGGATCCTACGAGCAGTACTTC. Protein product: CAWRGGSYEQYF.

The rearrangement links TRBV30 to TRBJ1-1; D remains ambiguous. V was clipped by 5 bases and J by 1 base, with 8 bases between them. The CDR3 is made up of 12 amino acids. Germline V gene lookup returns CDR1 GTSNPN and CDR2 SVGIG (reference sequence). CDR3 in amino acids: CAWGPGNTEAFF. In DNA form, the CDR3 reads TGTGCCTGGGGACCAGGGAACACTGAAGCTTTCTTT. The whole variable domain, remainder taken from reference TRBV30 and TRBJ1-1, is SQTIHQWPATLVQPVGSPLSLECTVEGTSNPNLYWYRQAAGRGLQLLFYSVGIGQISSEVPQNLSASRPQDRQFILSSKKLLLSDSGFYLCAWGPGNTEAFFGQGTRLTVV.

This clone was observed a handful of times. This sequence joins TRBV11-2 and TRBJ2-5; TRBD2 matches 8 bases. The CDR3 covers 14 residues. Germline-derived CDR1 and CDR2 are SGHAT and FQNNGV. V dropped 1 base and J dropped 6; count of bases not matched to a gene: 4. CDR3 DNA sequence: TGTGCCAGCAGCTTAGCGGGGGGGCCGAAGACCCAGTACTTC. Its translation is CASSLAGGPKTQYF.

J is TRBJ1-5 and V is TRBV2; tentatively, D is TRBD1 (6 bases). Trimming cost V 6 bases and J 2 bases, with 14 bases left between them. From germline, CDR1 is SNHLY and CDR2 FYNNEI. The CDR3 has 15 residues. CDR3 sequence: CASRSRGSGNQPQHF. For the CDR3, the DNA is TGTGCCAGCAGATCCAGGGGTTCGGGCAATCAGCCCCAGCATTTT.

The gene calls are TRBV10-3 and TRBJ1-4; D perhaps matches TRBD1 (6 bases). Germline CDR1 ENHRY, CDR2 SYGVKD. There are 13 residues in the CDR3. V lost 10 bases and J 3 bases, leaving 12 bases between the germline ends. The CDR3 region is CATMDSPNEKLFF. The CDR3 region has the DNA TGTGCCACCATGGACAGTCCTAATGAAAAACTGTTTTTT.

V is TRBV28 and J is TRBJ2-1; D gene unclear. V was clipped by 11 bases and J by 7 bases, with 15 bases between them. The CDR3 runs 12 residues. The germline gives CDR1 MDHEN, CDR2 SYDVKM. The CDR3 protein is CAVPDGPNEQFF. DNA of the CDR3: TGTGCCGTCCCGGACGGACCAAATGAGCAGTTCTTC.

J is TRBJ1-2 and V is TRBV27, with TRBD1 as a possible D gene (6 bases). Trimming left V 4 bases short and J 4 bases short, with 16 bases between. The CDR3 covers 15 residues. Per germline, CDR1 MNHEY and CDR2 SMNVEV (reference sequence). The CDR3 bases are TGTGCCAGCAGTTCCATCCACACAGGGAGCTATGGCTACACCTTC. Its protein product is CASSSIHTGSYGYTF.

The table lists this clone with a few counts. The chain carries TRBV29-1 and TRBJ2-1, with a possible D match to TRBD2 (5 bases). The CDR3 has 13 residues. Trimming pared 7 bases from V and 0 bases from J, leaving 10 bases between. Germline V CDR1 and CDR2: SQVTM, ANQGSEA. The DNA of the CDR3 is TGCAGCGGAGCGGAAAACTCCTACAATGAGCAGTTCTTC. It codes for CSGAENSYNEQFF.

CDR3 DNA sequence: TGTGCCAGCAGTTACTCGAGCAGGGCTACCAATCAGCCCCAGCATTTT. It yields the protein CASSYSSRATNQPQHF. The J gene is TRBJ1-5, the V gene TRBV6-5; D is perhaps TRBD1 (5 bases). The V end lost 0 bases, the J end lost 3 bases, and 12 bases lay between the germline ends. CDR3 length equals 16 residues. Germline CDR1 reads MNHEY; CDR2 reads SVGAGI.

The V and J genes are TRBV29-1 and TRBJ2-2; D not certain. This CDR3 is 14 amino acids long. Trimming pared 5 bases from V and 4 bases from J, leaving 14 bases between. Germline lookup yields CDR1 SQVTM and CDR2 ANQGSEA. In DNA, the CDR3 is TGCAGCGTTAGGATGGTGGTGGGCACCGGGGAGCTGTTTTTT. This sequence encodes CSVRMVVGTGELFF.

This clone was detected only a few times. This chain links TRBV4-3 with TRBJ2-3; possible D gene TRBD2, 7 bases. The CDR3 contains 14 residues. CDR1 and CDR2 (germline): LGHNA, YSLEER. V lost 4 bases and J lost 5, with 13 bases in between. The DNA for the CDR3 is TGCGCCAGCAGCCTGTCAGGGGAGGGAGATACGCAGTATTTT. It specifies CASSLSGEGDTQYF.

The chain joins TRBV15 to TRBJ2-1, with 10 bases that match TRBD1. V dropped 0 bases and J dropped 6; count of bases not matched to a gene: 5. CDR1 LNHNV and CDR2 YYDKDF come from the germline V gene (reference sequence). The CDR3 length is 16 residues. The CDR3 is CATSRDLGTGVNEQFF. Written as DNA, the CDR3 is TGTGCCACCAGCAGAGATCTGGGGACAGGGGTCAATGAGCAGTTCTTC. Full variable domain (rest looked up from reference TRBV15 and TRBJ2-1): DAMVIQNPRYQVTQFGKPVTLSCSQTLNHNVMYWYQQKSSQAPKLLFHYYDKDFNNEADTPDNFQSRRPNTSFCFLDIRSPGLGDTAMYLCATSRDLGTGVNEQFFGPGTRLTVL.

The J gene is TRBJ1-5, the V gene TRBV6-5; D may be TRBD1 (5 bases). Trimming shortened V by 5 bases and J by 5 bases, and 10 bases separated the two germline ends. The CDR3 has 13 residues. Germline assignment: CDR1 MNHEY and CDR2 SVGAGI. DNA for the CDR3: TGTGCCAGCAGTCCCGGAGGGGATCAGCCCCAGCATTTT. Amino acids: CASSPGGDQPQHF.

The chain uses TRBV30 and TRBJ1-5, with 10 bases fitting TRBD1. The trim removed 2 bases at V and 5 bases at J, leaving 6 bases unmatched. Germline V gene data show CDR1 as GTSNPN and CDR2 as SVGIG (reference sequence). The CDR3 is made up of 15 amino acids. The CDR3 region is CAWSLDRGQDQPQHF. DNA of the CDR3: TGTGCCTGGAGTCTTGACAGGGGGCAGGATCAGCCCCAGCATTTT.

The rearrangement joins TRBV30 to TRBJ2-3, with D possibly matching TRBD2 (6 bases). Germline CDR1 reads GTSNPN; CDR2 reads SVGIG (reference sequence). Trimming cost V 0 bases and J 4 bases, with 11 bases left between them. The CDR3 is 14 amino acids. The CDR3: CAWSVGRGADTQYF. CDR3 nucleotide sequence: TGTGCCTGGAGTGTGGGGCGGGGCGCAGATACGCAGTATTTT.

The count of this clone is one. In DNA form, the CDR3 reads TGTGCCAGCAGCCCCCTCGGACTAGCGGGAGGGTCTTACAATGAGCAGTTCTTC. It codes for CASSPLGLAGGSYNEQFF. V is TRBV14 and J is TRBJ2-1, with 15 bases identical to TRBD2. The V and J ends lost 4 bases and 4 bases, in that order; junction bases with no gene match: 8. The CDR3 length is 18 residues. Per the germline V gene, CDR1 is SGHDN and CDR2 is FVKESK.

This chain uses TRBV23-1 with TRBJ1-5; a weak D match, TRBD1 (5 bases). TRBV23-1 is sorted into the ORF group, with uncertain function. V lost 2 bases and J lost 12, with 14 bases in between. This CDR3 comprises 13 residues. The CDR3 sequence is CASSQREGEYQHF. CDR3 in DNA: TGCGCCAGCAGTCAACGGGAAGGGGAATACCAGCATTTT.

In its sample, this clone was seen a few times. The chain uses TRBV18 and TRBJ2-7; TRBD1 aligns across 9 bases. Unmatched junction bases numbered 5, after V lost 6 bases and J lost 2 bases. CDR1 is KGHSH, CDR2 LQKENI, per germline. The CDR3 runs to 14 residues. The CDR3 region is CASSFRDRAYEQYF. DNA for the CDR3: TGTGCCAGCTCCTTTCGGGACAGGGCCTACGAGCAGTACTTC.

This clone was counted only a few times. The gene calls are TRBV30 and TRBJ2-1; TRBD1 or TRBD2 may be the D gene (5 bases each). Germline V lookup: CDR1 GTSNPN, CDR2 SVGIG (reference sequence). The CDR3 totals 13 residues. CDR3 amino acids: CASNRDPRSGQFF. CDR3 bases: TGTGCTTCGAACCGGGACCCTCGGAGCGGGCAGTTCTTC. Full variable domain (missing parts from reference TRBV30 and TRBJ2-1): SQTIHQWPATLVQPVGSPLSLECTVEGTSNPNLYWYRQAAGRGLQLLFYSVGIGQISSEVPQNLSASRPQDRQFILSSKKLLLSDSGFYLCASNRDPRSGQFFGPGTRLTVL.

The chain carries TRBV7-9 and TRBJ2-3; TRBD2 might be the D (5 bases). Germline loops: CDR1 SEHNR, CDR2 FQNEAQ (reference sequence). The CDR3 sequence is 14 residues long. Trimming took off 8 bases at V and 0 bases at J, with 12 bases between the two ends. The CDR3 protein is CASARDPSTDTQYF. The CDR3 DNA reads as TGTGCCAGCGCCCGGGATCCCAGCACAGATACGCAGTATTTT.